Sequencing of this T cell receptor (beta chain) was carried out in a study of early T cells in non-severe SARS-CoV-2 infection. Background on the study: The study sequenced bulk RNA from unsorted whole blood, with chains unpaired.

The CDR3 sequence is 17 residues long. The trim removed 5 bases at V and 4 bases at J, leaving 13 bases unmatched. From germline, CDR1 is SEHNR and CDR2 FQNEAQ (reference sequence). Researchers tagged individual cDNA molecules with unique molecular identifiers. In TCRdb, the 5' RACE reads were re-called with MiXCR into one record per CDR3 protein. The sample carries some 80,000 distinct CDR3 sequences, under 11% recorded once. The chain combines TRBV7-9 with TRBJ1-1; the match to TRBD1 covers 10 bases. This clonotype originated in an adult who was a healthcare worker with PCR-confirmed SARS-CoV-2 infection or an uninfected control (not recorded which). Sequenced here: whole blood, sampled at baseline. CDR3 nucleotides: TGTGCCAGCAGCCCCGGGGACAGGGGATGGAGTAGCACTGAAGCTTTCTTT. Translated: CASSPGDRGWSSTEAFF.